The text below deals with one TCR beta chain. Its antigen is currently unknown. The sample belongs to a study of T cells after yellow fever vaccination. CDR1 is DFQATT and CDR2 is SNEGSKA in the germline V gene (reference sequence). CDR3 size: 15 residues. Trimming removed 0 bases at V and 2 bases at J, with 14 bases between. Whole-study results and caveats: The booster response re-showed most primary clones: around 97% CD4, approximately 90% CD8.

TCRdb recomputed calls from the 5' RACE reads with MiXCR, one row per CDR3 protein. Seen here are approximately 550,000 distinct CDR3 sequences, about a fifth observed once, and the top ten hold approximately 14%. The clonotype originates from a man between 25 and 39 years old who received the YFV17D yellow fever vaccine. The material was PBMCs, obtained 15 days after the yellow fever booster vaccination. The rearrangement uses TRBV20-1 and TRBJ2-7, with D uncertain. CDR3 in amino acids: CSARDRIGQAYEQYF. The DNA of the CDR3 is TGCAGTGCTAGAGATCGGATTGGGCAGGCCTACGAGCAGTACTTC.